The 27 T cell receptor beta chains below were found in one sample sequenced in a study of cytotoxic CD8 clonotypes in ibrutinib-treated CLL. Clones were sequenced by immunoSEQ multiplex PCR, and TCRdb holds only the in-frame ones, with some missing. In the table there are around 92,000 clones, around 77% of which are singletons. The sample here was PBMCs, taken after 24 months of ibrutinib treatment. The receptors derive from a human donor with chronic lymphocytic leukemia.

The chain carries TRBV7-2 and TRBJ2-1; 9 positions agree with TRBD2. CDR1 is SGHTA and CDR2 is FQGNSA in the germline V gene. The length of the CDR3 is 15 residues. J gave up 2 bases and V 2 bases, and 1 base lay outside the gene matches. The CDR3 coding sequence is TGTGCCAGCAGCTTACTAGCGGGGCCCTACAATGAGCAGTTCTTC. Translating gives CASSLLAGPYNEQFF.

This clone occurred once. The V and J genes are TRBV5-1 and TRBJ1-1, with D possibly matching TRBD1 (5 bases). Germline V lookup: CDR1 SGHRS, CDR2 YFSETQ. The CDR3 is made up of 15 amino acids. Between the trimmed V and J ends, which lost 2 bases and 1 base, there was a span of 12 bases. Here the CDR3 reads CASSFQGSQNTEAFF. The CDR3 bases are TGCGCCAGCAGCTTCCAGGGCAGCCAGAACACTGAAGCTTTCTTT.

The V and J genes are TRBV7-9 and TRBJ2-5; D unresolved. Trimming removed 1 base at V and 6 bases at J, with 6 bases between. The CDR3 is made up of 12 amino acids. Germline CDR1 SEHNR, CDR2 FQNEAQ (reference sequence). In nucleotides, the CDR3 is TGTGCCAGCAGCTTAGATTCCAAGACCCAGTACTTC. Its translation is CASSLDSKTQYF.

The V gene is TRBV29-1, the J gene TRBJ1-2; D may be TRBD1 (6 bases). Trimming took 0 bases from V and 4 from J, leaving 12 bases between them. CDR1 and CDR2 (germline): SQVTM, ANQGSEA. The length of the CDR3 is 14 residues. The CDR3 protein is CSVEEGGAGYGYTF. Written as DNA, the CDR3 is TGCAGCGTTGAAGAGGGGGGCGCCGGCTATGGCTACACCTTC.

The chain's CDR3 is CASSVHQREGVDTQYF. CDR3 nucleotide sequence: TGTGCCAGCAGTGTCCACCAGCGGGAGGGGGTAGATACGCAGTATTTT. The rearrangement uses TRBV2 and TRBJ2-3; 10 positions match TRBD2. Unmatched junction bases numbered 9, after V lost 4 bases and J lost 5 bases. The CDR3 is 16 residues long. Germline V gene sequence: CDR1 SNHLY, CDR2 FYNNEI.

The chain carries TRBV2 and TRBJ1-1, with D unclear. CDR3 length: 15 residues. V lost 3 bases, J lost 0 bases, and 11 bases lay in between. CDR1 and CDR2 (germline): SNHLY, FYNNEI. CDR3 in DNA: TGTGCCAGCAGTGATAAAAAGAGAATGAACACTGAAGCTTTCTTT. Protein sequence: CASSDKKRMNTEAFF.

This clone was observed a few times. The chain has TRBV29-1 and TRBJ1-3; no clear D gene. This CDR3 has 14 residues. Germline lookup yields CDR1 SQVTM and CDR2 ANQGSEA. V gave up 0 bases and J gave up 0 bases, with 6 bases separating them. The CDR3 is CSVEDNRSGNTIYF. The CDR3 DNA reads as TGCAGCGTTGAAGACAACCGCTCTGGAAACACCATATATTTT.

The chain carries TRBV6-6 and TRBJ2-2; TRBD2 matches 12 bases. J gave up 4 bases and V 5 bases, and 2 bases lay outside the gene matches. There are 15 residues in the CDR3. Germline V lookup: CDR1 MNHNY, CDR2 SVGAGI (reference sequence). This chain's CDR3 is CASSGLAGSTGELFF. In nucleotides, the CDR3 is TGTGCCAGCAGTGGACTAGCGGGATCCACCGGGGAGCTGTTTTTT.

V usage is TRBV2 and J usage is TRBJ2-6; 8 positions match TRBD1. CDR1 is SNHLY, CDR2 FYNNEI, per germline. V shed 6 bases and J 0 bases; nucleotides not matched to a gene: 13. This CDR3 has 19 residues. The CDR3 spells CASSAPGAGGNSGANVLTF. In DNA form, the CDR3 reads TGTGCCAGCAGCGCTCCCGGGGCAGGGGGCAACTCTGGGGCCAACGTCCTGACTTTC.

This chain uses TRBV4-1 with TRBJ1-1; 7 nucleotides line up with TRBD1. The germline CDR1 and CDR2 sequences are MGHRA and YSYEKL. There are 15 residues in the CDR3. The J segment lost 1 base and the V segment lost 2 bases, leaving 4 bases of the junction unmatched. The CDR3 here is CASSQFRQGNTEAFF. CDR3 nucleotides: TGCGCCAGCAGCCAATTCCGACAGGGGAACACTGAAGCTTTCTTT.

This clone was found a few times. The CDR3 is CASSSGTGGAGTIYF. In nucleotides, the CDR3 is TGTGCCAGCAGTTCCGGGACAGGGGGCGCTGGCACCATATATTTT. This chain joins TRBV27 and TRBJ1-3; 12 nucleotides agree with TRBD1. The CDR3 has 15 residues. Germline V gives CDR1 MNHEY, CDR2 SMNVEV (reference sequence). V trimming: 4 bases; J trimming: 9 bases; junction bases outside the gene matches: 7.

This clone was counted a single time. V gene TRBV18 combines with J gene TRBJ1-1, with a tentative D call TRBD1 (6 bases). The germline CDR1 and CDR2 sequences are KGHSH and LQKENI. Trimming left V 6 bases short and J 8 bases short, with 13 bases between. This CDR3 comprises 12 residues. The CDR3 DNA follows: TGTGCCAGCTCGGGGGGGACATCCGAAGCTTTCTTT. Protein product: CASSGGTSEAFF.

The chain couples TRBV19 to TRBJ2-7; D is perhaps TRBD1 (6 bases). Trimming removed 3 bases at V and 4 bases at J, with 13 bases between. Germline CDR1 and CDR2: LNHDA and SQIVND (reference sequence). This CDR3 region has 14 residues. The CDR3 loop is CASSIGGQRYEQYF. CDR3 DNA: TGTGCCAGTAGTATTGGAGGACAGCGTTACGAGCAGTACTTC.

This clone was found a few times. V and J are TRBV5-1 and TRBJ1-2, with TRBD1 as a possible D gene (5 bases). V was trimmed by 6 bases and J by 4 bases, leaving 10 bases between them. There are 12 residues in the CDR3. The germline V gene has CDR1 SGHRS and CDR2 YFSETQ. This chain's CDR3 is CASTSQGYGYTF. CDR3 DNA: TGCGCCAGCACAAGCCAGGGCTATGGCTACACCTTC. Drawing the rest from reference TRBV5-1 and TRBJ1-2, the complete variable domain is KAGVTQTPRYLIKTRGQQVTLSCSPISGHRSVSWYQQTPGQGLQFLFEYFSETQRNKGNFPGRFSGRQFSNSRSEMNVSTLELGDSALYLCASTSQGYGYTFGSGTRLTVV.

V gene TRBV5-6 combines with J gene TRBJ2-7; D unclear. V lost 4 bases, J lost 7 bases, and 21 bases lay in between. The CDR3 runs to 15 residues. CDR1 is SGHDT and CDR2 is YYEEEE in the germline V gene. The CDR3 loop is CASSTERATEIEQYF. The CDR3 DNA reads TGTGCCAGCAGCACAGAGAGAGCGACGGAGATAGAGCAGTACTTC.

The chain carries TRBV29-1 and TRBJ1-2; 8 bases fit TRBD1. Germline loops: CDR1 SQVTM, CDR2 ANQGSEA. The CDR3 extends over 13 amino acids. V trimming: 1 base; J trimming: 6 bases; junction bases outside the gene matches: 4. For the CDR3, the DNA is TGCAGCGTTGAAGGGACAGGGTTTAATGGCTACACCTTC. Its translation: CSVEGTGFNGYTF.

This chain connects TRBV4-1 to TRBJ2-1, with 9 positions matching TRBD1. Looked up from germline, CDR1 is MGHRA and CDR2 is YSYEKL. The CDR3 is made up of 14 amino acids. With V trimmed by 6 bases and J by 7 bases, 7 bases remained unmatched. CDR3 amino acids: CASSQTGGINEQFF. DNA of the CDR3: TGCGCCAGCAGTCAGACAGGGGGAATAAATGAGCAGTTCTTC.

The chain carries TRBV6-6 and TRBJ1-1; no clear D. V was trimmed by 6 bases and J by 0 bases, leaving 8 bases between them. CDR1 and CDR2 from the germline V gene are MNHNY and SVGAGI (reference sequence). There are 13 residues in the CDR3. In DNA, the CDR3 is TGTGCCAGCAGGGGCCCCCTGAACACTGAAGCTTTCTTT. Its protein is CASRGPLNTEAFF.

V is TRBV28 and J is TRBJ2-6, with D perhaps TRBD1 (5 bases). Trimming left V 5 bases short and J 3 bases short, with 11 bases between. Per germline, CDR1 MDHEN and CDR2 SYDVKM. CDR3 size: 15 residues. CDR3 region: CASSTRASGANVLTF. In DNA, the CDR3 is TGTGCCAGCAGTACCAGGGCTAGTGGGGCCAACGTCCTGACTTTC.

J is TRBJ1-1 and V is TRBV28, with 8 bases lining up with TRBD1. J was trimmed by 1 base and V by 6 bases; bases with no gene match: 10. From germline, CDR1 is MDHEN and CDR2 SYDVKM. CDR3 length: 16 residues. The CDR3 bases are TGTGCCAGCAGGCTACCTGGGACAGGAAAGAACACTGAAGCTTTCTTT. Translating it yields CASRLPGTGKNTEAFF.

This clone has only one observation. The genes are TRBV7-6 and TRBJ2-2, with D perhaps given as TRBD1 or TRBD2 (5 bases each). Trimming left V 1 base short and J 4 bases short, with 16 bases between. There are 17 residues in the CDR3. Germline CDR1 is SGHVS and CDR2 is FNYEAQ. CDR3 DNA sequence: TGTGCCAGCAGCTTAGTGCCGGGACGGACGGCCACCGGGGAGCTGTTTTTT. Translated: CASSLVPGRTATGELFF. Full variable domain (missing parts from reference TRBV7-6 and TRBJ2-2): GAGVSQSPRYKVTKRGQDVALRCDPISGHVSLYWYRQALGQGPEFLTYFNYEAQQDKSGLPNDRFSAERPEGSISTLTIQRTEQRDSAMYRCASSLVPGRTATGELFFGEGSRLTVL.

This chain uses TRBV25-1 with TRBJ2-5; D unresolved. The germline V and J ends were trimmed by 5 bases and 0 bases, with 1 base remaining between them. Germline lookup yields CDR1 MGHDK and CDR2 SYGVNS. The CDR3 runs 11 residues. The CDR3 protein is CASSNQETQYF. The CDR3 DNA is TGTGCCAGCAGTAACCAAGAGACCCAGTACTTC.

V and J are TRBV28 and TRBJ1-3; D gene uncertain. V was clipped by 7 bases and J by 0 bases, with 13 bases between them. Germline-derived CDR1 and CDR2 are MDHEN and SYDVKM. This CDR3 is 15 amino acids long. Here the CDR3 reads CASTLSLFSGNTIYF. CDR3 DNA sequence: TGTGCCAGCACCCTCTCTCTATTCTCTGGAAACACCATATATTTT.

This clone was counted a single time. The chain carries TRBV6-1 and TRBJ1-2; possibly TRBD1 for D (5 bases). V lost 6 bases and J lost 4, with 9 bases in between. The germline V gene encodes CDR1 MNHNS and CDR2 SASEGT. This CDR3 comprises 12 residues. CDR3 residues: CASRGGSYGYTF. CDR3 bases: TGTGCCAGCAGGGGGGGATCCTATGGCTACACCTTC.

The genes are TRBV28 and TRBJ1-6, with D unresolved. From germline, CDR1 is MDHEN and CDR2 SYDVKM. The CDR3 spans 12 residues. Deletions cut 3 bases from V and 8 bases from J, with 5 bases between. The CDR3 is CASSFGDSPLHF. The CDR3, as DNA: TGTGCCAGCAGTTTCGGGGATTCACCCCTCCACTTT.

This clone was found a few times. Here the CDR3 reads CSVRRGPNTDTQYF. The CDR3 DNA follows: TGCAGCGTTAGGCGGGGACCCAACACAGATACGCAGTATTTT. V usage is TRBV29-1 and J usage is TRBJ2-3; D may be TRBD2 (6 bases). The CDR3 runs to 14 residues. CDR1 and CDR2 from the germline V gene are SQVTM and ANQGSEA. The V and J ends lost 5 bases and 2 bases respectively, with 14 bases between them.

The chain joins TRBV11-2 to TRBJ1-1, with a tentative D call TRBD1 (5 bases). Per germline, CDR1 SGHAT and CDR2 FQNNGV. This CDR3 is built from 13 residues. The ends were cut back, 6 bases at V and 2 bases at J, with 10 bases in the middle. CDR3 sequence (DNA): TGTGCCAGCAGACGGGACCCTAACACTGAAGCTTTCTTT. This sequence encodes CASRRDPNTEAFF.